Sequencing of this T cell receptor beta chain was carried out in a study of memory CD4+ T cells and cytomegalovirus serostatus (dated by TCRdb to between 2018 and 2021). Broadly, across the study: The 35 or so healthy Belgian adults in the cohort included 9 who were CMV seropositive and approximately 25 who were CMV seronegative. The study sequenced CD4+ memory TCRbeta repertoires of a Belgian cohort with known cytomegalovirus serostatus to replicate a published TCR-based CMV serostatus classifier. Points the paper makes about the study in general: Only CD4+CD45RO+ memory cells were sequenced, in contrast to the original study, in which naive and memory CD4+ and CD8+ populations were covered. The original-framework classifier achieved a median bootstrapped AUC of 0.95 with a 95% CI of 0.76-1.00 on the Belgian cohort. Results were interpreted as suggesting that the CMV-associated TCR signature is largely present in the CD4+ memory repertoire. CMV serostatus prediction reached a median bootstrapped AUC of about 0.94 with the original framework and about 0.93 with a US-trained random forest. Among the 150 to 200 previously reported CMV-associated TCRbeta sequences, some 62 showed up in the CD4+ memory repertoires, with each one found in between one and five individuals.

The Quick-DNA Microprep Kit was used to extract genomic DNA from the sorted cells. Amplification of TCRbeta DNA was done with the immunoSEQ hsTCRbeta kit, following the protocol from the manufacturer. TCRbeta libraries were sequenced on an Illumina MiSeq instrument. Concerning the study's data processing: Removing out-of-frame sequences left 2,204,828 distinct TCRbeta sequences, an average of roughly 67,000 per individual. Each individual was scored by the count of 164 previously reported CMV-associated TCRbeta sequences and the total productive distinct TCRbeta count. A beta-binomial model was reimplemented in Python, and scikit-learn random forests with default parameters were trained on data from the US cohort. Classifier performance on the Belgian cohort was reported as the median AUC with percentile confidence intervals calculated over 10,000 bootstrap iterations. TCRdb carries this immuneACCESS record with in-frame sequences only. Its versions omit some clonotypes, under half of them owing to an unresolved V gene in the studies checked, with the rest unexplained. Clonal size and the V and J genes are those of that table, whereas D and trimming came from the DNA. This sample is represented by about 46,000 clones; more than 60% of them were singletons. Less than 0.75% of the sample rests with the top ten.

A FACSAria II was used to sort memory CD4+ T cells, defined as single viable CD3+CD4+CD8-CD45RO+ cells. CMV serostatus was determined with a Roche Elecsys assay detecting serum IgG against CMV pp150, pp28, p38 and p52. Once the samples were thawed, total CD4+ T cells were enriched through positive selection using CD4 magnetic microbeads. The samples came from a separate study whose specific focus was interrogating the CD4+ T cell memory repertoire. Peripheral blood mononuclear cells were isolated and cryopreserved following standard operating procedures; serum was stored at -80 °C. CD3-PerCP (BW264/56), CD4-APC (RPA-T4), CD45RO-PE (UCHT1) and CD8-Pacific Orange (3B5) antibodies were used for staining, and non-viable cells were excluded with Sytox blue. Relative to germline, V is missing 6 bases and J is missing 6 bases, with 7 bases of the junction outside any gene match. The CDR3 has 13 amino acids, counting the end cysteine and phenylalanine. Of all the DNA, just the CDR3 is kept, 39 bases in frame from base 1. Via the germline V gene (reference sequence), CDR1 is MNHNY and CDR2 SVGAGI.

A note on this clone: Its target antigen remains unknown. It has no much larger one-base neighbor in the sample; base qualities were not kept.

The chain links TRBV6-6 with TRBJ1-1; 7 junctional bases match TRBD1. The sequence was obtained from an adult in good health and CMV-seronegative. Sequenced sample: memory CD4+ T cells from blood. The CDR3 amino acid sequence is: CASRNSGQPEAFF. The DNA is TGTGCCAGCAGAAACTCGGGACAGCCTGAAGCTTTCTTT.